This entry concerns a single TCR beta chain. The sample comes from a study of CD8+ T cells in alopecia areata. Once RNA had been extracted, it was reverse transcribed into cDNA to act as the sequencing template. Here immunoSEQ multiplex PCR was the method, and the copy in TCRdb shows in-frame clones only, minus some. The sample contains 190,000 or so clones, roughly 64% of which appear only once. Documented treatment: oral pan-JAK inhibitor, 5-10 mg twice daily. Germline CDR1 reads SGHDT; CDR2 reads YYEEEE. The ends were cut back, 4 bases at V and 9 bases at J, with 14 bases in the middle. This CDR3 comprises 14 residues.

Source: CD8+ T cells sorted from blood, taken at week 24, from a patient treated with tofacitinib. The receptor's source is a human donor with alopecia areata. The chain employs TRBV5-6 and TRBJ1-6; possibly TRBD1 for D (6 bases). The CDR3 DNA is TGTGCCAGCAGCCCTCCGGGGGCTGGTTCACCCCTCCACTTT. It is translated as CASSPPGAGSPLHF.